One T cell receptor (beta chain) is described in this entry. Its antigen is currently unknown. The CDR3 covers 13 residues. Germline V gene lookup returns CDR1 SGHRS and CDR2 YFSETQ. Losses at the gene ends were 4 bases for V and 8 bases for J; bases not matched to a gene: 2. This sample is part of a study of shared clonotypes between healthy human individuals. For the study at large: Contributing individuals were a couple of females and three males aged 18 to 49. CD4 naive and memory got three plates each, CD8 naive two, CD8 memory one. Whole-study results and caveats: Larger estimated richness was generally recorded for naive subsets relative to memory subsets.

Sequencing was performed with immunoSEQ multiplex PCR; in TCRdb, only in-frame clones are kept and a portion is missing. The sample has over a million clones; about 74% are singletons. This TCR was sampled from a man between 18 and 29 years old in good health. The sample comprised memory CD4+ T cells sorted from blood. Subset here: CD45RA-negative fraction. The chain couples TRBV5-1 to TRBJ2-1; 11 bases are shared with TRBD1. CDR3 coding DNA: TGCGCCAGCAGCAAGGGACAGGGGGATGAGCAGTTCTTC. Translating it yields CASSKGQGDEQFF.